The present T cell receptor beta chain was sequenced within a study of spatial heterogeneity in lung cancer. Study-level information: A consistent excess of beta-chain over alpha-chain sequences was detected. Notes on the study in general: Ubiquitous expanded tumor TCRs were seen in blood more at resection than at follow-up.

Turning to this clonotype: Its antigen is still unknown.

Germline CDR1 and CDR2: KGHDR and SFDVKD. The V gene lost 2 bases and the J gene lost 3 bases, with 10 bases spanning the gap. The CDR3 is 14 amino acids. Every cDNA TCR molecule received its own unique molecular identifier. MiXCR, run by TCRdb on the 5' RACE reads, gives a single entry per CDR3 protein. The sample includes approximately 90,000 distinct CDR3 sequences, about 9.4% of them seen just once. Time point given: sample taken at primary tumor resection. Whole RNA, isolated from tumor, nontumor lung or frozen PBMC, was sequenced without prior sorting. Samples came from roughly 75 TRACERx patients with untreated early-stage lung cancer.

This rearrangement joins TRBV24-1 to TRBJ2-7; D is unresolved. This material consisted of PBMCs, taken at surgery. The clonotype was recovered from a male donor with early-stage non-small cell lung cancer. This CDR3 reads CATSDSKSRYEQYF. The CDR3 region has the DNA TGTGCCACCAGTGATTCGAAAAGTCGCTACGAGCAGTACTTC.